This passage covers 11 T cell receptor beta chains from one sample sequenced in a study of blood T cell repertoires in COVID-19. Clones were read by immunoSEQ multiplex PCR, and TCRdb kept only the in-frame ones, dropping some. The profile shows some 190,000 clones, over 75% of them singletons. The sequencing input was PBMCs or T cells enriched from blood (not recorded which). The receptor set was obtained from a man aged 25-45 years with acute COVID-19.

The chain carries TRBV5-4 and TRBJ2-7; D is uncertain. The CDR3 runs 13 residues. Germline CDR1 is SGHNT and CDR2 is YYREEE (reference sequence). Trimming stripped 0 bases from V and 2 bases from J, with 6 bases between. The CDR3 here is CASSLGIAYEQYF. The CDR3 DNA reads TGTGCCAGCAGCTTGGGTATAGCCTACGAGCAGTACTTC.

This chain joins TRBV5-6 and TRBJ1-2, with TRBD1 as a possible D gene (6 bases). Germline CDR1 SGHDT, CDR2 YYEEEE. Trimming cost V 3 bases and J 7 bases, with 13 bases left between them. This CDR3 has 13 residues. The CDR3 loop reads CASSWRQAGGYTF. For the CDR3, the DNA is TGTGCCAGCAGCTGGAGACAGGCAGGTGGCTACACCTTC.

On this clone: This may arise from a read error, as a much more abundant clone is one base away. Other DNA sequences from this sample encode an identical CDR3 as well. This chain joins TRBV6-1 and TRBJ2-1, with 12 bases identical to TRBD2. The V segment lost 2 bases and the J segment 4 bases; nucleotides outside the gene matches: 0. Germline CDR1 MNHNS, CDR2 SASEGT. CDR3 size: 15 residues. The DNA for the CDR3 is TGTGCCAGCAGTGAACTAGCGGGGGGGTACAATGAGCAGTTCTTC. Translating gives CASSELAGGYNEQFF.

The V gene is TRBV7-9, the J gene TRBJ1-6, with 8 positions matching TRBD1. From germline, CDR1 is SEHNR and CDR2 FQNEAQ (reference sequence). CDR3 length equals 14 residues. J was trimmed by 8 bases and V by 4 bases; bases with no gene match: 4. The CDR3 sequence: CASSYPTGDSPLHF. CDR3 DNA: TGTGCCAGCAGCTATCCGACAGGGGATTCACCCCTCCACTTT.

The chain joins TRBV15 to TRBJ1-2; D gene uncertain. The V and J ends lost 4 bases and 4 bases respectively, with 16 bases between them. Per the germline V gene, CDR1 is LNHNV and CDR2 is YYDKDF (reference sequence). The CDR3 has 15 amino acids. The CDR3 sequence: CATSILSTESYGYTF. The CDR3 DNA is TGTGCCACCAGCATACTATCGACGGAGAGCTATGGCTACACCTTC.

The chain links TRBV28 to TRBJ1-5; 7 bases match TRBD1. The germline CDR1 and CDR2 sequences are MDHEN and SYDVKM. J lost 4 bases, V lost 3 bases, and 3 bases had no gene match. The CDR3 contains 14 residues. CDR3 residues: CASSFDRANQPQHF. CDR3 in DNA: TGTGCCAGCAGTTTCGACAGGGCGAATCAGCCCCAGCATTTT.

This chain's CDR3 is CASSSLTVYNSPLHF. The CDR3 DNA sequence: TGTGCCAGCAGTTCATTGACAGTTTATAATTCACCCCTCCACTTT. This chain links TRBV2 with TRBJ1-6; a possible D gene is TRBD1 (5 bases). V dropped 5 bases and J dropped 4 bases, with 12 bases sitting between them. The CDR3 contains 15 residues. CDR1 SNHLY and CDR2 FYNNEI come from the germline V gene.

The chain couples TRBV7-9 to TRBJ1-5; the D gene is possibly TRBD1 (6 bases). The CDR3 covers 15 residues. Germline CDR1 SEHNR, CDR2 FQNEAQ (reference sequence). The V end was cut by 4 bases, the J end by 2 bases, with 12 bases between. DNA for the CDR3: TGTGCCAGCAGCTCAGTAGGGGGTGGCAATCAGCCCCAGCATTTT. Its protein product is CASSSVGGGNQPQHF.

This clone has only a few counts. The V and J genes are TRBV15 and TRBJ1-3; D perhaps matches TRBD1 (6 bases). Germline V gene lookup returns CDR1 LNHNV and CDR2 YYDKDF (reference sequence). The CDR3 totals 15 residues. V lost 4 bases, J lost 3 bases, and 13 bases lay in between. In DNA, the CDR3 is TGTGCCACCAGCAAGACAGGATTCTATGGAAACACCATATATTTT. This encodes CATSKTGFYGNTIYF.

This sequence joins TRBV12-5 and TRBJ1-2; D is unclear. This CDR3 has 12 residues. V was clipped by 6 bases and J by 5 bases, with 10 bases between them. Germline CDR1 reads LGHNT; CDR2 reads FRNRAP. The CDR3 DNA follows: TGTGCTAGTGGGGGCCTCCATTATGGCTACACCTTC. This sequence encodes CASGGLHYGYTF. The full variable domain, rest sourced from reference TRBV12-5 and TRBJ1-2, is DARVTQTPRHKVTEMGQEVTMRCQPILGHNTVFWYRQTMMQGLELLAYFRNRAPLDDSGMPKDRFSAEMPDATLATLKIQPSEPRDSAVYFCASGGLHYGYTFGSGTRLTVV.

V is TRBV25-1 and J is TRBJ1-1, with 8 bases that match TRBD1. The V gene's germline CDR1 is MGHDK and CDR2 SYGVNS. V lost 5 bases, J lost 5 bases, and 7 bases stayed unmatched. CDR3 length: 14 residues. This chain's CDR3 is CASSPGGRVTEAFF. The CDR3 DNA sequence: TGTGCCAGCAGTCCAGGGGGCCGGGTTACTGAAGCTTTCTTT.